These T cell receptor beta chains were read from a single sample in a study of blood T cells in healthy people across ages. MiXCR, run by TCRdb on the 5' RACE reads, gives a single entry per CDR3 protein. The sample holds some 760,000 distinct CDR3 sequences, 20% to 25% seen once. The sample also formed part of further work on T cells of mothers and their children.

Material: blood. These receptors all stem from a boy younger than 18 in good health. CDR3s include the opening cysteine and the closing phenylalanine or tryptophan.

j_call | v_call | cdr3_length | cdr3_aa
TRBJ2-4 | TRBV28 | 14 | CASSLQPGRNIQYF
TRBJ2-5 | TRBV18 | 13 | CASSPVDRETQYF
NA | TRBV28 | 14 | CASSLGGPPDEQYF
TRBJ1-2 | TRBV29-1 | 12 | CSVATGIGGYTF
TRBJ2-6 | TRBV7-2 | 15 | CASSSRASGANVLTF
TRBJ2-3 | TRBV5-1 | 17 | CASSLAAQLSSTDTQYF
TRBJ2-7 | TRBV5-1 | 13 | CASSFDRTYEQYF
TRBJ2-3 | TRBV28 | 12 | CASSLSLTWQYF
TRBJ1-1 | TRBV6-5 | 14 | CASSWGPGGTEAFF
TRBJ2-7 | TRBV11-1 | 11 | CASSNAGEQYF
TRBJ2-1 | TRBV12-3/TRBV12-4 | 13 | CASTTPGGSEQFF
TRBJ2-5 | TRBV10-2 | 14 | CASRAGQLLETQYF
TRBJ1-1 | TRBV5-6 | 14 | CASSRPGDSTEAFF
TRBJ1-2 | TRBV7-6 | 13 | CASSPQGMHGYTF
NA | TRBV21-1 | 15 | CASSKEVTRTYEQYF
TRBJ2-5 | TRBV4-3 | 17 | CASSQDGEVAGGETQYF
TRBJ1-4 | TRBV12-3/TRBV12-4 | 14 | CASSPLDEDEKLFF
TRBJ2-3 | TRBV7-6 | 12 | CASNSYTDTQYF
TRBJ1-2 | TRBV28 | 14 | CASSSVTVLYGYTF
TRBJ1-2 | TRBV24-1 | 13 | CATSARGSIGYTF
TRBJ2-5 | TRBV18 | 17 | CASSPPTGAGGQETQYF
TRBJ2-1 | TRBV30 | 13 | CAWSGGAVNEQFF
TRBJ1-1 | TRBV28 | 15 | CASSLFGELNTEASF
TRBJ2-7 | TRBV5-6 | 17 | CASSLRTSGALYYEQYF
TRBJ2-7 | TRBV20-1 | 13 | CSAREELQEPQYF
TRBJ1-2 | TRBV5-1 | 12 | CASSLDGNGYTF
TRBJ2-7 | TRBV18 | 15 | CASSPPVRGTHEQYF
TRBJ2-5 | TRBV6-2/TRBV6-3 | 21 | CASSYRLPGQAIARVRETQYF
TRBJ2-1 | TRBV7-2 | 11 | CASSLEVEQFF
TRBJ1-2 | TRBV27 | 14 | CASSSIGQNYGYTF
NA | TRBV18 | 15 | CASSPLSGRAYEQYF
TRBJ2-3 | TRBV7-6 | 17 | CASSPPARGAEGDTQYF
TRBJ2-7 | TRBV7-9 | 16 | CASSLATSGAYQEQYF
NA | TRBV18 | 14 | CASSPPRGEETQYF
TRBJ2-5 | TRBV29-1 | 14 | CSVERAGVEETQYF
TRBJ2-7 | TRBV6-2/TRBV6-3 | 13 | CASSYGAAYEQYF
NA | TRBV20-1 | 13 | CSATGTGVHEQYF
TRBJ2-5 | TRBV7-9 | 15 | CASSLPRGGQETQYF
TRBJ2-1 | TRBV4-3 | 17 | CASSQEFPGLSYNEQFF
TRBJ2-1 | TRBV28 | 15 | CASRRDRGTYNEQFF
TRBJ1-6 | TRBV5-5 | 16 | CASSSGLGVYNSPLHF
TRBJ2-5 | TRBV5-1 | 13 | CASSLRDKQTQYF
TRBJ1-2 | TRBV5-1 | 13 | CASSLEGADGYTF
TRBJ2-3 | TRBV4-1 | 23 | CASSQVMGSPGTSGYSSTDTQYF
TRBJ2-2 | TRBV2 | 13 | CASRGQGPGELFF
TRBJ2-5 | TRBV12-3/TRBV12-4 | 14 | CASSPRGQSETQYF
TRBJ2-7 | TRBV7-2 | 15 | CASSLRGQATYEQYF
TRBJ1-2 | TRBV4-3 | 17 | CASSQDASGKVLYGYTF
TRBJ1-5 | TRBV4-1 | 17 | CASSQAYQTTGGQPQHF
TRBJ2-1 | TRBV6-2/TRBV6-3 | 13 | CASSDPPGTTKFF
TRBJ2-5 | TRBV11-1 | 16 | CASSLGTSGRSETQYF
TRBJ1-2 | TRBV6-2/TRBV6-3 | 13 | CASSKPGQFGYTF
TRBJ1-2 | TRBV7-9 | 16 | CASSSTGWGTNYGYTF
TRBJ2-7 | TRBV27 | 13 | CASARGVANEQYF
TRBJ2-1 | TRBV9 | 14 | CASSVVGSNNEQFF
TRBJ2-7 | TRBV4-3 | 15 | CASSQDRASIGEQYF